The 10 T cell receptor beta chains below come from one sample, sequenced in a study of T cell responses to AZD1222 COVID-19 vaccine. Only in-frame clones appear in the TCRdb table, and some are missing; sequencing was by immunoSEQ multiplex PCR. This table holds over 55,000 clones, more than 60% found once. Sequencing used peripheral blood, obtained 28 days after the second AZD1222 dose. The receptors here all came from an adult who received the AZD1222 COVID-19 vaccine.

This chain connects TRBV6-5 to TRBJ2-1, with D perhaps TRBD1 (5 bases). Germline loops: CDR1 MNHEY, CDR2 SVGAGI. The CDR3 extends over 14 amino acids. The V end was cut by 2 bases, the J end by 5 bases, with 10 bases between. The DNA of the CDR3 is TGTGCCAGCAGTTACGGGGCAGGAAACAATGAGCAGTTCTTC. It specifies CASSYGAGNNEQFF.

The CDR3 is CASSLRDAGAGSPLHF. Written as DNA, the CDR3 is TGTGCCAGCAGCTTGCGGGACGCCGGAGCGGGGTCACCCCTCCACTTT. This chain connects TRBV5-5 to TRBJ1-6, with a tentative D call TRBD1 (5 bases). CDR1 SGHKS and CDR2 YYEKEE come from the germline V gene (reference sequence). The CDR3 loop spans 16 amino acids. V gave up 1 base and J gave up 10 bases, with 18 bases separating them.

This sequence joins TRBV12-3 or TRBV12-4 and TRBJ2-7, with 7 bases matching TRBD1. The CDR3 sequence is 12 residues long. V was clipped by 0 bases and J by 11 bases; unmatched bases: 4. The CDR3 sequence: CASSLAGRGKYF. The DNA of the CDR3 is TGTGCCAGCAGTTTAGCCGGCAGGGGGAAGTACTTC.

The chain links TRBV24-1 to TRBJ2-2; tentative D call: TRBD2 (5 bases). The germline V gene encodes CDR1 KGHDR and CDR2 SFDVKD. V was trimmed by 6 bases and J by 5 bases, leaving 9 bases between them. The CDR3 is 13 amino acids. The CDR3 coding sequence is TGTGCCACCAGTCTAGAGGGAACCGGGGAGCTGTTTTTT. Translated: CATSLEGTGELFF.

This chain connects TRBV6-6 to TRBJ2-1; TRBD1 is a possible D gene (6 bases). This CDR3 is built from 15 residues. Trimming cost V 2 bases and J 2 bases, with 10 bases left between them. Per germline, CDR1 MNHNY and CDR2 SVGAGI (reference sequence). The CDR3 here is CASSYGDNTYNEQFF. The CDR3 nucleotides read TGTGCCAGCAGTTACGGGGACAACACCTACAATGAGCAGTTCTTC.

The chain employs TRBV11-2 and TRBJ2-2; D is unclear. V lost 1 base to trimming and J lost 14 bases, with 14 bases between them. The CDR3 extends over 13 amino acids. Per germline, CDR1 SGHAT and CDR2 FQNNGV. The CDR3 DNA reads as TGTGCCAGCAGCTTAGTAAGCTCCCACAGCCTGTTTTTT. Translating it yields CASSLVSSHSLFF.

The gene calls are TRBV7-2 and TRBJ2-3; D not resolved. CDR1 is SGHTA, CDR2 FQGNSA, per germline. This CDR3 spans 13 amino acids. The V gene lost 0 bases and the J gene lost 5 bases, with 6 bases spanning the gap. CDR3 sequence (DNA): TGTGCCAGCAGCTTAGCCGAGGTAGATACGCAGTATTTT. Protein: CASSLAEVDTQYF. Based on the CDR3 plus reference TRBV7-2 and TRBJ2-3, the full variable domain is GAGVSQSPSNKVTEKGKDVELRCDPISGHTALYWYRQSLGQGLEFLIYFQGNSAPDKSGLPSDRFSAERTGGSVSTLTIQRTQQEDSAVYLCASSLAEVDTQYFGPGTRLTVL.

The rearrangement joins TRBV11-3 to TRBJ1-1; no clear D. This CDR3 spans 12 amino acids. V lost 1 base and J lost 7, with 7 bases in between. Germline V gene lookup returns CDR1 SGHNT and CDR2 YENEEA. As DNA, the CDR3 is TGTGCCAGCAGCTTAGCAGCGGGTGAAGCTTTCTTT. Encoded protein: CASSLAAGEAFF.

The CDR3 bases are TGTGCCAGCAGCCAAGTAGGTCACCTAGGTGGCTACACCTTC. Its protein is CASSQVGHLGGYTF. V and J are TRBV3-1 (or the pseudogene TRBV3-2) and TRBJ1-2; D is undetermined. CDR3 size: 14 residues. V was trimmed by 1 base and J by 7 bases, leaving 13 bases between them. Germline assignment: CDR1 LGHDT and CDR2 YNNKEL (reference sequence).

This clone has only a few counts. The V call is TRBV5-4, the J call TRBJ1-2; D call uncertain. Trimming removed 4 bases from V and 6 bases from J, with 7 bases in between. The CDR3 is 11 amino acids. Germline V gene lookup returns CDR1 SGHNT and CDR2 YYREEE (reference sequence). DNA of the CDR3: TGTGCCAGCAGCCCCGGTGATGGCTACACCTTC. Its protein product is CASSPGDGYTF.